Described below is a single T cell receptor beta chain sequence and its context. The naive CD8 subset, CD45RO-negative cells positively selected for CCR7, excluded terminally differentiated effector memory CD45RA+ cells. The source of the sample is a study of shared clonotypes between healthy human individuals. CDR3 length: 15 residues. Germline V lookup: CDR1 SGHAT, CDR2 FQNNGV. V gave up 5 bases and J gave up 2 bases, with 16 bases separating them. The method was immunoSEQ multiplex PCR; TCRdb's version includes in-frame clones alone and lacks a portion of them. The sample records approximately 1.9 million clones, 93% being singletons.

This chain joins TRBV11-2 and TRBJ2-7; D is perhaps TRBD1 or TRBD2 (5 bases each). The source material was naive CD8+ T cells from PBMCs. The TCR sequence derives from a man aged 18 to 29 in good health. Some clones in this sample may be carry-over from other donors' samples. The CDR3 bases are TGTGCCAGCAGCGCCCCGGGGCTTTACACCTACGAGCAGTACTTC. Its protein product is CASSAPGLYTYEQYF.